A single sample is the source of the 25 T cell receptor beta chains below, sequenced in a study of blood T cell repertoires in COVID-19. Assay: immunoSEQ multiplex PCR; the TCRdb copy retains only in-frame clones and omits some. The profile shows around 200,000 clones, around 80% of them singletons. Material for sequencing was peripheral blood. These receptors were obtained from a woman aged 30 to 39 with COVID-19, enrolled during active disease.

The chain couples TRBV24-1 to TRBJ2-2; tentatively, D is TRBD1 (6 bases). Germline-derived CDR1 and CDR2 are KGHDR and SFDVKD. This CDR3 comprises 16 residues. Trimming left V 5 bases short and J 1 base short, with 13 bases between. CDR3 in amino acids: CATSGIETGNTGELFF. For the CDR3, the DNA is TGTGCCACCAGTGGGATCGAGACAGGGAACACCGGGGAGCTGTTTTTT.

V is TRBV7-9 and J is TRBJ1-2; 8 bases are a match to TRBD1. V lost 3 bases and J lost 4; bases outside the gene matches: 7. Germline V gene data show CDR1 as SEHNR and CDR2 as FQNEAQ (reference sequence). The CDR3 consists of 15 residues. The CDR3 is CASSFGTGGSYGYTF. Here the CDR3 DNA reads TGTGCCAGCAGCTTCGGGACAGGAGGTTCCTATGGCTACACCTTC.

The CDR3 bases are TGTGCCAGCAGTTACGGTCCCGGGGGGGCCGGAGAGACCCAGTACTTC. Residues: CASSYGPGGAGETQYF. The gene calls are TRBV6-2 or TRBV6-3 and TRBJ2-5, with 8 positions matching TRBD2. The CDR3 has 16 residues. Germline loops: CDR1 MNHEY, CDR2 SVGEGT. Unmatched junction bases numbered 9, after V lost 2 bases and J lost 4 bases.

The chain links TRBV4-3 to TRBJ2-1; the D gene is possibly TRBD2 (6 bases). Germline-derived CDR1 and CDR2 are LGHNA and YSLEER. The CDR3 sequence is 15 residues long. Between the trimmed V and J ends, which lost 3 bases and 9 bases, there was a span of 18 bases. The CDR3: CASSQIFPSAGEQFF. The CDR3 bases are TGCGCCAGCAGCCAGATCTTCCCTAGCGCCGGTGAGCAGTTCTTC.

The rearrangement joins TRBV7-7 to TRBJ2-7; D is perhaps TRBD2 (6 bases). The V gene lost 3 bases and the J gene lost 7 bases, with 16 bases spanning the gap. Per germline, CDR1 SSHAT and CDR2 FNYEAQ (reference sequence). This CDR3 has 14 residues. CDR3 bases: TGTGCCAGCAGCTTGAACGACAAAGCGGGTGAGCAGTACTTC. The encoded protein is CASSLNDKAGEQYF.

The chain recombines TRBV19 with TRBJ1-6; 10 nucleotides line up with TRBD1. The CDR3 is made up of 15 amino acids. J was trimmed by 8 bases and V by 3 bases; bases with no gene match: 4. CDR1 LNHDA and CDR2 SQIVND come from the germline V gene (reference sequence). CDR3: CASSILGQGDSPLHF. The CDR3 DNA follows: TGTGCCAGTAGTATTCTTGGACAGGGGGATTCACCCCTCCACTTT.

The CDR3 is CAWSPGGQQPQHF. For the CDR3, the DNA is TGTGCCTGGAGTCCGGGGGGCCAGCAGCCCCAGCATTTT. The chain couples TRBV30 to TRBJ1-5, with TRBD1 as a possible D gene (6 bases). In germline, CDR1 is GTSNPN, CDR2 SVGIG (reference sequence). Trimming took 2 bases from V and 7 from J, leaving 12 bases between them. The CDR3 loop spans 13 amino acids.

The chain carries TRBV19 and TRBJ2-1; D remains ambiguous. The CDR3 runs to 12 residues. From germline, CDR1 is LNHDA and CDR2 SQIVND (reference sequence). V was trimmed by 6 bases and J by 9 bases, leaving 12 bases between them. The CDR3 sequence: CASSPLSGEQFF. The CDR3 DNA sequence: TGTGCCAGTAGCCCCTTGTCGGGTGAGCAGTTCTTC.

The V call is TRBV11-2, the J call TRBJ2-1; 9 bases are a match to TRBD2. The CDR3 consists of 19 residues. V dropped 0 bases and J dropped 0; count of bases not matched to a gene: 9. Germline V CDR1 and CDR2: SGHAT, FQNNGV. CDR3 protein: CASSLDRMREGHSYNEQFF. In DNA, the CDR3 is TGTGCCAGCAGCTTAGACCGTATGCGGGAGGGCCACTCCTACAATGAGCAGTTCTTC.

The genes are TRBV28 and TRBJ2-7; 9 bases match TRBD1. The germline V gene encodes CDR1 MDHEN and CDR2 SYDVKM. V was clipped by 2 bases and J by 6 bases; unmatched bases: 5. The CDR3 is made up of 14 amino acids. CDR3 sequence reads: CASSLEGTGREQYF. In nucleotides, the CDR3 is TGTGCCAGCAGTTTAGAGGGGACAGGGCGCGAGCAGTACTTC.

The chain joins TRBV28 to TRBJ2-7; the D gene is possibly TRBD2 (6 bases). This CDR3 contains 13 residues. Germline assignment: CDR1 MDHEN and CDR2 SYDVKM. V lost 8 bases to trimming and J lost 0 bases, with 11 bases between them. The chain's CDR3 is CASLGGISYEQYF. CDR3 coding DNA: TGTGCCAGCCTGGGGGGAATCTCCTACGAGCAGTACTTC.

This chain links TRBV6-2 or TRBV6-3 with TRBJ1-2; a weak D match, TRBD1 (5 bases). Germline V gives CDR1 MNHEY, CDR2 SVGEGT. The V and J ends lost 3 bases and 2 bases respectively, with 7 bases between them. The CDR3 has 13 residues. As DNA, the CDR3 is TGTGCCAGCAGTTATGGACAAAACTATGGCTACACCTTC. Protein sequence: CASSYGQNYGYTF.

This chain uses TRBV27 with TRBJ2-1; no clear D gene. CDR1 and CDR2 from the germline V gene are MNHEY and SMNVEV (reference sequence). The CDR3 extends over 14 amino acids. V gave up 0 bases and J gave up 9 bases, with 12 bases separating them. For the CDR3, the DNA is TGTGCCAGCAGTTTATCTATGGGCTTCGGTGAGCAGTTCTTC. This sequence encodes CASSLSMGFGEQFF.

This clone has only a few counts. The CDR3 loop is CASSQYRLSGDTEAFF. The CDR3 nucleotides are TGCGCCAGCAGTCAATACAGGTTATCCGGCGACACTGAAGCTTTCTTT. The J gene is TRBJ1-1, the V gene TRBV23-1; possibly TRBD1 for D (5 bases). TRBV23-1 is marked as an open reading frame, function uncertain. The CDR3 is made up of 16 amino acids. Between the trimmed V and J ends, which lost 1 base and 3 bases, there was a span of 15 bases.

V usage is TRBV2 and J usage is TRBJ1-2; possible D gene TRBD1, 5 bases. Trimming stripped 3 bases from V and 4 bases from J, with 12 bases between. Germline loops: CDR1 SNHLY, CDR2 FYNNEI. The CDR3 is 14 amino acids. The CDR3 here is CASSETERSYGYTF. The DNA for the CDR3 is TGTGCCAGCAGTGAGACAGAGAGAAGCTATGGCTACACCTTC.

The chain uses TRBV27 and TRBJ2-7; 8 bases map to TRBD1. The length of the CDR3 is 13 residues. In germline, CDR1 is MNHEY, CDR2 SMNVEV (reference sequence). The V segment lost 3 bases and the J segment 8 bases; nucleotides outside the gene matches: 6. The CDR3 is CASSFGQGAQQYF. The DNA for the CDR3 is TGTGCCAGCAGTTTCGGACAGGGTGCTCAGCAGTACTTC.

V is TRBV5-1 and J is TRBJ2-3, with D possibly TRBD2 on 5 matching bases. Per the germline V gene, CDR1 is SGHRS and CDR2 is YFSETQ. The CDR3 contains 15 residues. V shed 2 bases and J shed 2 bases, with 12 bases lying between them. CDR3 region: CASSFSGLITDTQYF. The CDR3 nucleotides read TGCGCCAGCAGCTTCTCAGGACTGATCACAGATACGCAGTATTTT.

V gene TRBV5-6 combines with J gene TRBJ1-4; D remains ambiguous. The CDR3 extends over 16 amino acids. The germline CDR1 and CDR2 sequences are SGHDT and YYEEEE. With 4 bases removed from V and 8 bases from J, the gap between germline ends came to 21 bases. CDR3 loop: CASSVRRLQQWEKLFF. The CDR3 coding sequence is TGTGCCAGCAGCGTACGACGACTACAACAATGGGAAAAACTGTTTTTT.

V and J are TRBV7-3 and TRBJ2-1; 9 bases agree with TRBD2. The germline V gene has CDR1 SGHTA and CDR2 FQGTGA. V was clipped by 5 bases and J by 2 bases; unmatched bases: 7. The CDR3 covers 16 residues. The CDR3 bases are TGTGCCAGCAGCCCGCTGGGCGGGGGGGCCTACAATGAGCAGTTCTTC. As protein: CASSPLGGGAYNEQFF.

J is TRBJ1-6 and V is TRBV25-1, with D perhaps matching TRBD1 (6 bases). Looked up from germline, CDR1 is MGHDK and CDR2 is SYGVNS. The V end was cut by 5 bases, the J end by 5 bases, with 7 bases between. CDR3 length: 13 residues. The CDR3 DNA follows: TGTGCCAGCAGTTGGACAGATAATTCACCCCTCCACTTT. Residues: CASSWTDNSPLHF.

This rearrangement joins TRBV19 to TRBJ2-1; TRBD2 agrees at 8 bases. Germline V gene sequence: CDR1 LNHDA, CDR2 SQIVND (reference sequence). J lost 0 bases, V lost 1 base, and 5 bases had no gene match. The CDR3 length is 17 residues. CDR3 sequence reads: CASSIGAGVPSYNEQFF. In nucleotides, the CDR3 is TGTGCCAGTAGTATAGGAGCGGGGGTCCCCTCCTACAATGAGCAGTTCTTC.

This chain links TRBV25-1 with TRBJ2-4; D unclear. V was trimmed by 2 bases and J by 1 base, leaving 9 bases between them. CDR3 length equals 15 residues. CDR1 and CDR2 from the germline V gene are MGHDK and SYGVNS. The CDR3 DNA reads as TGTGCCAGCAGTGAACTTGACACGGCCAAAAACATTCAGTACTTC. Its protein is CASSELDTAKNIQYF.

The J gene is TRBJ2-5, the V gene TRBV5-6; D call uncertain. Per the germline V gene, CDR1 is SGHDT and CDR2 is YYEEEE. The CDR3 is made up of 11 amino acids. Deletions cut 4 bases from V and 5 bases from J, with 6 bases between. CDR3 residues: CASSRLETQYF. The CDR3, as DNA: TGTGCCAGCAGCCGACTGGAGACCCAGTACTTC.

V gene TRBV5-1 combines with J gene TRBJ1-6; D ambiguous. Per the germline V gene, CDR1 is SGHRS and CDR2 is YFSETQ. This CDR3 has 13 residues. V shed 0 bases and J shed 7 bases, with 5 bases lying between them. In DNA form, the CDR3 reads TGCGCCAGCAGCTTGGAGCGGAATTCACCCCTCCACTTT. Protein: CASSLERNSPLHF.

The V call is TRBV15, the J call TRBJ2-3, with TRBD2 identical over 10 bases. Looked up from germline, CDR1 is LNHNV and CDR2 is YYDKDF (reference sequence). This CDR3 is built from 20 residues. Trimming cost V 1 base and J 1 base; bases outside gene matches: 14. The CDR3 is CATSRARGLAGVGGTDTQYF. The DNA for the CDR3 is TGTGCCACCAGCAGAGCGAGAGGGCTAGCGGGAGTCGGCGGCACAGATACGCAGTATTTT.